This T cell receptor beta chain comes out of a study of Graves' ophthalmopathy and Graves' hyperthyroidism. Study context: Before any treatment, peripheral blood was taken at the initial diagnosis.

RNA served as the template for amplifying TCR beta CDR3 regions. HTBI-primed RT-PCR formed the first round, and a multiplex PCR formed the second. TCRdb itself ran the multiplex PCR reads through MiXCR, one entry per CDR3 protein. The repertoire holds about 400,000 distinct CDR3 sequences, about a sixth seen once, with approximately 1.4% in the top ten. With a duration under 3 months, ophthalmopathy in the donors showed moderate-to-severe activity, CAS ≥3 and NOSPECS ≥4. Enrollment excluded any patients with other autoimmune diseases, uncontrolled infections, pregnancy or lactation. This clonotype was found many times. A much larger clone lies a single base off, so this may be a read error. Germline CDR1 and CDR2: SGHDN and FVKESK. V lost 4 bases, J lost 4 bases, and 2 bases stayed unmatched. The CDR3 is 13 residues long.

The receptor comes from a woman in her late teens or twenties with Graves' ophthalmopathy. Sequencing was performed on peripheral blood. This rearrangement joins TRBV14 to TRBJ1-1; 8 bases map to TRBD1. CDR3 residues: CASSRTGRTEAFF. CDR3 in DNA: TGTGCCAGCAGCCGGACAGGGCGCACTGAAGCTTTCTTT.